The clone carrying this T cell receptor beta chain was counted many times. This record belongs to a study of spatial heterogeneity in lung cancer. Across the whole study: Each distinct TCR and UMI combination averaged more than ten appearances in raw reads.

Germline V gene lookup returns CDR1 LGHDT and CDR2 YNNKEL (reference sequence). This CDR3 region has 19 residues. J was trimmed by 9 bases and V by 0 bases; bases with no gene match: 13. In the library, each TCR cDNA molecule bore its own unique molecular identifier. TCRdb reprocessed the 5' RACE reads via MiXCR and lists one record per CDR3 protein. Of under 30,000 distinct CDR3 sequences listed, approximately 3.3% are singletons. Time point noted: sample taken at primary tumor resection. Samples came from 72 TRACERx patients with untreated early-stage lung cancer. Unsorted whole RNA from tumor, nontumor lung or frozen PBMC underwent sequencing.

The chain joins TRBV3-1 to TRBJ2-1; 14 bases are a match to TRBD2. The sequencing here drew on PBMCs, taken at surgery. This TCR derives from a female donor with early-stage non-small cell lung cancer. The CDR3 loop reads CASSQDPRPGLAGVVEQFF. CDR3 sequence (DNA): TGTGCCAGCAGCCAAGATCCTCGCCCGGGACTAGCGGGAGTAGTTGAGCAGTTCTTC.